The 17 T cell receptor beta chains below were found in one sample sequenced in a study of brain T cells in children with intractable seizures. Produced via immunoSEQ multiplex PCR; TCRdb's table is partial and in-frame only. The table records about 340,000 clones, over 85% of them present only once. Noted time point: blood from clinic visit 5 months post-surgery; TSC patient then seizure free. This sample comprised peripheral blood, obtained about 5 months after surgery. The receptors derive from a boy under three years old with tuberous sclerosis and intractable seizures.

The genes are TRBV20-1 and TRBJ2-5; TRBD2 is a possible D gene (6 bases). There are 15 residues in the CDR3. Trimming stripped 3 bases from V and 4 bases from J, with 18 bases between. Germline CDR1 is DFQATT and CDR2 is SNEGSKA (reference sequence). For the CDR3, the DNA is TGCAGTGCTAGTTCGTCGGGGGTTCTAGCAGAGACCCAGTACTTC. Amino acids: CSASSSGVLAETQYF.

The gene calls are TRBV6-5 and TRBJ1-2; D call uncertain. The germline V gene has CDR1 MNHEY and CDR2 SVGAGI. The CDR3 length is 12 residues. The V end was cut by 8 bases, the J end by 0 bases, with 7 bases between. The CDR3 protein is CASSTANYGYTF. The CDR3 DNA reads as TGTGCCAGCTCGACGGCTAACTATGGCTACACCTTC.

As DNA, the CDR3 is TGTGCCAGCAGGCTAGGGGAGACCCAGTACTTC. This codes for CASRLGETQYF. The chain links TRBV27 to TRBJ2-5; D call uncertain. V was shortened by 6 bases and J by 5 bases, with 7 bases between the two germline ends. The CDR3 extends over 11 amino acids. Germline V gives CDR1 MNHEY, CDR2 SMNVEV (reference sequence).

J is TRBJ1-1 and V is TRBV2, with 8 bases matching TRBD1. The germline V gene has CDR1 SNHLY and CDR2 FYNNEI. This CDR3 has 16 amino acids. Trimming at V came to 2 bases and at J to 4 bases, leaving 9 bases not matched to a gene. The chain's CDR3 is CASSELSSGTGTEAFF. In nucleotides, the CDR3 is TGTGCCAGCAGTGAATTATCCTCCGGGACAGGCACTGAAGCTTTCTTT.

The CDR3: CAWSSLGAQGNSPLHF. CDR3 nucleotides: TGTGCCTGGAGTTCCCTCGGGGCGCAAGGCAATTCACCCCTCCACTTT. The genes are TRBV30 and TRBJ1-6, with D perhaps matching TRBD1 (5 bases). Germline CDR1 GTSNPN, CDR2 SVGIG (reference sequence). V lost 2 bases and J 7 bases, leaving 18 bases between the germline ends. CDR3 length: 16 residues.

The V call is TRBV6-2 or TRBV6-3, the J call TRBJ2-7; D not certain. The V gene lost 5 bases and the J gene lost 5 bases, with 13 bases spanning the gap. The CDR3 totals 13 residues. Germline CDR1 is MNHEY and CDR2 is SVGEGT. CDR3 sequence (DNA): TGTGCCAGCAGTAACCCGGAAGGCCACGAGCAGTACTTC. Translated, it gives CASSNPEGHEQYF.

The count of this clone is one. V and J are TRBV20-1 and TRBJ2-3, with D hard to call. CDR3 length: 10 residues. Germline assignment: CDR1 DFQATT and CDR2 SNEGSKA (reference sequence). V was shortened by 3 bases and J by 6 bases, with 4 bases between the two germline ends. The CDR3 DNA follows: TGCAGTGCTAGGGATGATACGCAGTATTTT. This encodes CSARDDTQYF.

This chain uses TRBV19 with TRBJ2-1; 12 bases are shared with TRBD2. J lost 5 bases, V lost 3 bases, and 5 bases had no gene match. The CDR3 runs 16 residues. Per the germline V gene, CDR1 is LNHDA and CDR2 is SQIVND (reference sequence). The chain's CDR3 is CASSMTSGGADNEQFF. Here the CDR3 DNA reads TGTGCCAGTAGTATGACTAGCGGGGGTGCCGACAATGAGCAGTTCTTC.

This rearrangement joins TRBV5-1 to TRBJ2-7; D remains unclear. The CDR3 runs 12 residues. Per germline, CDR1 SGHRS and CDR2 YFSETQ. V lost 0 bases and J lost 5, with 6 bases in between. The CDR3 spells CASSLDLNEQYF. The DNA for the CDR3 is TGCGCCAGCAGCTTGGATCTGAACGAGCAGTACTTC.

The chain combines TRBV12-3 or TRBV12-4 with TRBJ1-1; 7 nucleotides align to TRBD1. The CDR3 loop spans 13 amino acids. J lost 5 bases, V lost 6 bases, and 6 bases had no gene match. DNA for the CDR3: TGTGCCAGCAGCCCAGACAGGGAGACTGAAGCTTTCTTT. This gives the protein CASSPDRETEAFF.

The CDR3 loop is CASRRDRVSGQPQHF. The CDR3 nucleotides are TGTGCCAGCCGCCGGGACAGGGTGAGCGGTCAGCCCCAGCATTTT. V gene TRBV2 combines with J gene TRBJ1-5, with TRBD1 matching 9 bases. CDR1 and CDR2 (germline): SNHLY, FYNNEI. The trim removed 8 bases at V and 6 bases at J, leaving 11 bases unmatched. The length of the CDR3 is 15 residues. Full variable domain (rest looked up from reference TRBV2 and TRBJ1-5): EPEVTQTPSHQVTQMGQEVILRCVPISNHLYFYWYRQILGQKVEFLVSFYNNEISEKSEIFDDQFSVERPDGSNFTLKIRSTKLEDSAMYFCASRRDRVSGQPQHFGDGTRLSIL.

V gene TRBV5-1 combines with J gene TRBJ2-3; possible D gene TRBD2, 6 bases. The V end lost 4 bases, the J end lost 3 bases, and 12 bases lay between the germline ends. Per the germline V gene, CDR1 is SGHRS and CDR2 is YFSETQ. This CDR3 is built from 14 residues. DNA of the CDR3: TGCGCCAGCAGCGCCTTGGGGACTACAGATACGCAGTATTTT. Protein sequence: CASSALGTTDTQYF.

The gene calls are TRBV29-1 and TRBJ2-3; 10 positions agree with TRBD2. This CDR3 contains 15 residues. CDR1 and CDR2 from the germline V gene are SQVTM and ANQGSEA. V lost 2 bases to trimming and J lost 4 bases; unmatched junction nucleotides: 6. The CDR3 loop is CSVESKREGPDTQYF. The CDR3 nucleotides are TGCAGCGTTGAAAGCAAGCGGGAGGGCCCAGATACGCAGTATTTT.

The genes are TRBV19 and TRBJ2-7; D unresolved. This CDR3 is 14 amino acids long. The germline V gene encodes CDR1 LNHDA and CDR2 SQIVND (reference sequence). The germline V and J ends were trimmed by 5 bases and 2 bases, with 13 bases remaining between them. Here the CDR3 reads CASSGPHQPYEQYF. In nucleotides, the CDR3 is TGTGCCAGTAGTGGACCTCACCAACCCTACGAGCAGTACTTC.

This chain connects TRBV7-2 to TRBJ1-2; possibly TRBD1 for D (5 bases). The CDR3 is 13 residues long. The V gene's germline CDR1 is SGHTA and CDR2 FQGNSA. Trimming took off 0 bases at V and 13 bases at J, with 15 bases between the two ends. CDR3 sequence: CASSLARGALGTF. The CDR3 nucleotides are TGTGCCAGCAGCTTAGCCCGCGGGGCCCTAGGCACCTTC.

In the case of this clone: Different DNA sequences within this sample yield the same CDR3. J is TRBJ1-5 and V is TRBV12-3 or TRBV12-4; no clear D gene. Trimming left V 3 bases short and J 4 bases short, with 7 bases between. CDR3 length: 13 amino acids. The DNA for the CDR3 is TGTGCCAGCAGTTTCGGTGCGAATCAGCCCCAGCATTTT. Protein: CASSFGANQPQHF.

The V gene is TRBV13, the J gene TRBJ2-1, with TRBD2 as a possible D gene (6 bases). The ends were cut back, 5 bases at V and 2 bases at J, with 19 bases in the middle. Germline V gene data show CDR1 as PRHDT and CDR2 as FYEKMQ (reference sequence). CDR3 length: 17 residues. DNA for the CDR3: TGTGCCAGCAGCCCGGCAATCCTGGACTATGCCTACAATGAGCAGTTCTTC. It encodes CASSPAILDYAYNEQFF.